Following are 17 T cell receptor beta chains from one sample sequenced in a study of CD8 T cells in ankylosing spondylitis. A single record per CDR3 protein comes from TCRdb applying MiXCR to the 5' RACE reads. The sample includes some 130,000 distinct CDR3 sequences, roughly 13% of them seen just once. The sequenced sample consisted of blood, either unsorted or a sorted T cell fraction (not recorded which). The receptors derive from a female donor with ankylosing spondylitis or in good health (not recorded which).

This chain connects TRBV7-9 to TRBJ2-5; unclear D gene. V lost 4 bases, J lost 5 bases, and 8 bases lay in between. The CDR3 loop spans 12 amino acids. CDR1 and CDR2 from the germline V gene are SEHNR and FQNEAQ (reference sequence). CDR3 amino acids: CASSSSSETQYF. The CDR3 DNA reads as TGTGCCAGCAGCTCCAGTTCTGAGACCCAGTACTTC. The full variable domain, with the rest looked up from reference TRBV7-9 and TRBJ2-5, is DTGVSQNPRHKITKRGQNVTFRCDPISEHNRLYWYRQTLGQGPEFLTYFQNEAQLEKSRLLSDRFSAERPKGSFSTLEIQRTEQGDSAMYLCASSSSSETQYFGPGTRLLVL.

The V gene is TRBV19, the J gene TRBJ1-1; the D gene is possibly TRBD1 (5 bases). CDR1 is LNHDA and CDR2 is SQIVND in the germline V gene (reference sequence). CDR3 size: 13 residues. V lost 6 bases to trimming and J lost 5 bases, with 13 bases between them. CDR3 coding DNA: TGTGCCAGTAGGTGGACGGGGGATACTGAAGCTTTCTTT. Protein product: CASRWTGDTEAFF.

This clonotype was detected once. This may arise from a read error, as a much more abundant clone is one base away. The V call is TRBV5-1, the J call TRBJ2-7; the match to TRBD1 covers 7 bases. V shed 3 bases and J 2 bases; nucleotides not matched to a gene: 2. The CDR3 covers 13 residues. Germline loops: CDR1 SGHRS, CDR2 YFSETQ. The CDR3 DNA reads as TGCGCCAGCAGCTGGGGACAGACCTACGAGCAGTACTTC. Encoded protein: CASSWGQTYEQYF.

This rearrangement joins TRBV29-1 to TRBJ2-2; 7 bases map to TRBD1. Trimming took 6 bases from V and 4 from J; bases not matched to a gene: 5. The V gene's germline CDR1 is SQVTM and CDR2 ANQGSEA. The CDR3 consists of 13 residues. The CDR3 protein is CSVATGSTGELFF. The CDR3 region has the DNA TGCAGCGTCGCGACAGGGTCCACCGGGGAGCTGTTTTTT.

The sample holds a few counts of this clonotype. J is TRBJ2-1 and V is TRBV18, with D perhaps matching TRBD1 (6 bases). Germline-derived CDR1 and CDR2 are KGHSH and LQKENI. The CDR3 is 15 amino acids. Between the trimmed V and J ends, which lost 1 base and 8 bases, there was a span of 15 bases. CDR3 amino acids: CASSPRTGKSDEQFF. CDR3 bases: TGTGCCAGCTCACCACGCACAGGGAAGTCCGATGAGCAGTTCTTC.

This clonotype was seen ten or more times. CDR3 nucleotides: TGTGCCAGCAGCTCAGCGGGAAAAGATACGCAGTATTTT. Its protein product is CASSSAGKDTQYF. V gene TRBV4-2 combines with J gene TRBJ2-3, with TRBD2 matching 7 bases. J was trimmed by 5 bases and V by 5 bases; bases with no gene match: 4. The CDR3 has 13 amino acids. Germline V CDR1 and CDR2: LGHNA, YNFKEQ.

V usage is TRBV5-1 and J usage is TRBJ2-3, with a tentative D call TRBD1 (6 bases). Trimming took 4 bases from V and 4 from J, leaving 10 bases between them. The CDR3 length is 13 residues. In germline, CDR1 is SGHRS, CDR2 YFSETQ. The CDR3 region is CASSPGGADTQYF. For the CDR3, the DNA is TGCGCCAGCAGCCCTGGGGGCGCAGATACGCAGTATTTT. The whole variable domain, remainder taken from reference TRBV5-1 and TRBJ2-3, is KAGVTQTPRYLIKTRGQQVTLSCSPISGHRSVSWYQQTPGQGLQFLFEYFSETQRNKGNFPGRFSGRQFSNSRSEMNVSTLELGDSALYLCASSPGGADTQYFGPGTRLTVL.

In regard to this clonotype: A much larger clone lies one base from this, so it may be a read error. Because the CDR3's place on the DNA is in doubt, the DNA is left out and the CDR3 is given as listed by TCRdb. The rearrangement links TRBV29-1 to TRBJ2-5; the table's D call, TRBD1, was not checked against the DNA. Germline lookup yields CDR1 SQVTM and CDR2 ANQGSEA. With termini counted, the CDR3 has 12 amino acids. The CDR3 loop is CSVGSGSETQCF.

V usage is TRBV29-1 and J usage is TRBJ2-2, with 8 bases lining up with TRBD1. Germline-derived CDR1 and CDR2 are SQVTM and ANQGSEA. J was trimmed by 1 base and V by 5 bases; bases with no gene match: 9. The CDR3 runs 16 residues. The CDR3 bases are TGCAGCGTTCCCAGCCTGGGGACAGGGAACACCGGGGAGCTGTTTTTT. Amino acids: CSVPSLGTGNTGELFF.

This clonotype has a count of ten or more. CDR3 region: CASTFSLQGTPAGANVLTF. The CDR3 bases are TGTGCCAGTACTTTCTCGCTACAGGGAACCCCCGCTGGGGCCAACGTCCTGACTTTC. The rearrangement joins TRBV4-2 to TRBJ2-6; D might be TRBD1 (6 bases). Germline assignment: CDR1 LGHNA and CDR2 YNFKEQ. The CDR3 loop spans 19 amino acids. Trimming took off 9 bases at V and 2 bases at J, with 26 bases between the two ends.

The V and J genes are TRBV5-1 and TRBJ2-7; TRBD2 matches 15 bases. Germline CDR1 reads SGHRS; CDR2 reads YFSETQ. CDR3 length: 17 residues. Unmatched junction bases numbered 9, after V lost 4 bases and J lost 4 bases. CDR3 DNA: TGCGCCAGCAGCGGAGGGACTAGCGGGAGGAACGCTTACGAGCAGTACTTC. Encoded protein: CASSGGTSGRNAYEQYF.

J is TRBJ2-2 and V is TRBV5-1; D may correspond to TRBD1 or TRBD2 (5 bases each). The CDR3 spans 14 residues. Trimming took off 4 bases at V and 5 bases at J, with 12 bases between the two ends. Germline V lookup: CDR1 SGHRS, CDR2 YFSETQ. CDR3 amino acids: CASSQGTPTGELFF. The CDR3, as DNA: TGCGCCAGCAGCCAAGGGACGCCAACCGGGGAGCTGTTTTTT.

At least ten counts were recorded for this clonotype. This sequence joins TRBV20-1 and TRBJ1-1, with D perhaps TRBD1 (6 bases). This CDR3 region has 15 residues. The V gene's germline CDR1 is DFQATT and CDR2 SNEGSKA (reference sequence). V gave up 2 bases and J gave up 1 base, with 14 bases separating them. CDR3 loop: CSARTRQEPNTEAFF. The CDR3 region has the DNA TGCAGTGCTAGAACTCGACAGGAGCCGAACACTGAAGCTTTCTTT.

This clonotype was picked up many times. The chain employs TRBV20-1 and TRBJ1-2; D remains unclear. The V gene's germline CDR1 is DFQATT and CDR2 SNEGSKA (reference sequence). V lost 1 base and J lost 4, with 4 bases in between. The CDR3 has 11 amino acids. DNA for the CDR3: TGCAGTGCTAGAGGCAGCTATGGCTACACCTTC. Its protein product is CSARGSYGYTF.

This clonotype was seen a handful of times. The chain recombines TRBV12-3 or TRBV12-4 with TRBJ1-5; no clear D. CDR3 length: 14 residues. Trimming took off 0 bases at V and 5 bases at J, with 8 bases between the two ends. The CDR3 protein is CASSLAGLYQPQHF. CDR3 in DNA: TGTGCCAGCAGTTTAGCCGGACTCTATCAGCCCCAGCATTTT.

This clonotype was seen repeatedly, ten times or more. V usage is TRBV7-9 and J usage is TRBJ2-1, with TRBD2 matching over 8 bases. This CDR3 spans 15 amino acids. In germline, CDR1 is SEHNR, CDR2 FQNEAQ (reference sequence). V shed 0 bases, J shed 8 bases, and the junction held 6 bases outside the gene matches. CDR3 protein: CASSLALAEGDEQFF. The CDR3 nucleotides read TGTGCCAGCAGCTTAGCACTAGCGGAGGGGGATGAGCAGTTCTTC.

This clonotype was seen repeatedly, ten times or more. V and J are TRBV12-3 or TRBV12-4 and TRBJ1-1; D unresolved. The V and J ends lost 5 bases and 1 base respectively, with 11 bases between them. The CDR3 extends over 14 amino acids. The CDR3 reads CASSRPDGNTEAFF. The DNA of the CDR3 is TGTGCCAGCAGTCGCCCGGACGGGAACACTGAAGCTTTCTTT.